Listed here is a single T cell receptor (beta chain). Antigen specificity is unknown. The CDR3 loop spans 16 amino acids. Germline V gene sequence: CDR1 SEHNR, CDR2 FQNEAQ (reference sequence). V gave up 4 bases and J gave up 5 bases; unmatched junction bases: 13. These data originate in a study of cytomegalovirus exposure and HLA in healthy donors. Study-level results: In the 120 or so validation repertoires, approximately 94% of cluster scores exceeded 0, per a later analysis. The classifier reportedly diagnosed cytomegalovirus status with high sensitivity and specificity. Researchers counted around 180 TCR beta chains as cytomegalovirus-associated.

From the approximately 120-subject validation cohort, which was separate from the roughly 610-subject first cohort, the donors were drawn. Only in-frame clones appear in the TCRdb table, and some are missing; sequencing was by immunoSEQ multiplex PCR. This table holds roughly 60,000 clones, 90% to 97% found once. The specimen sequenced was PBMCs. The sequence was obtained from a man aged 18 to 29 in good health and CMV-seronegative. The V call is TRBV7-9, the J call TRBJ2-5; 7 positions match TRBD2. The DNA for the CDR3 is TGTGCCAGCAGCTCCGAGCCGGGGAGGGGTATCGAGACCCAGTACTTC. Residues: CASSSEPGRGIETQYF. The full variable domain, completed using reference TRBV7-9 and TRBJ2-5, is DTGVSQNPRHKITKRGQNVTFRCDPISEHNRLYWYRQTLGQGPEFLTYFQNEAQLEKSRLLSDRFSAERPKGSFSTLEIQRTEQGDSAMYLCASSSEPGRGIETQYFGPGTRLLVL.